Listed below are T cell receptor beta chains from one sample, sequenced in a study of cytomegalovirus exposure and HLA in healthy donors. Data came from immunoSEQ multiplex PCR; TCRdb stores just in-frame clones and leaves some out. This table holds more than 95,000 clones, roughly four fifths found once. Input material: PBMCs. The receptors stem from a man aged 45 to 65 in good health and CMV-seropositive. Both conserved end residues are part of each CDR3. A D gene is named only where the DNA matches it firmly. Where a row states a size, it is once, few, many or the class of an expanded clone; other rows omit it.

TRBD1 TRBJ2-3 TRBV18 few CASSRDRGPGDTQYF TGTGCCAGCTCAAGGGACAGGGGGCCAGGAGATACGCAGTATTTT
TRBD2 TRBJ2-7 TRBV9 NA CASSFSGGPYEQYF TGTGCCAGCAGCTTTAGCGGGGGCCCCTACGAGCAGTACTTC
TRBD2 TRBJ2-7 TRBV25-1 NA CASRTSGSYEQYF TGTGCCAGCAGGACTAGCGGGAGTTACGAGCAGTACTTC
TRBD1 TRBJ1-2 TRBV27 NA CASSGGQGYGYTF TGTGCCAGCAGTGGGGGACAGGGCTATGGCTACACCTTC
NA TRBJ1-4 TRBV7-2 NA CASSFSGVGEKLFF TGTGCCAGCAGCTTTTCCGGCGTCGGGGAAAAACTGTTTTTT
TRBD1 TRBJ2-2 TRBV7-6 NA CASSPGTGQTGELFF TGTGCCAGCAGCCCCGGGACAGGGCAGACCGGGGAGCTGTTTTTT
NA TRBJ1-1 TRBV4-3 NA CASGSGTEAFF TGCGCCAGCGGATCGGGGACTGAAGCTTTCTTT
NA TRBJ2-1 TRBV19 NA CASSLRLFRGHNEQFF TGTGCCAGTAGTTTGAGACTATTCCGAGGGCACAATGAGCAGTTCTTC
TRBD2 TRBJ2-3 TRBV11-2 NA CASSFSSGPSTDTQYF TGTGCCAGCAGCTTCTCTAGCGGCCCTAGCACAGATACGCAGTATTTT
TRBD1 TRBJ1-4 TRBV5-1 NA CASSLAMPGDRPNEKLFF TGCGCCAGCAGCTTGGCTATGCCGGGGGACAGGCCTAATGAAAAACTGTTTTTT
NA TRBJ2-7 TRBV5-1 NA CASSLAHIPSSYEQYF TGCGCCAGCAGCTTGGCCCACATCCCAAGCTCCTACGAGCAGTACTTC
TRBD2 TRBJ2-3 TRBV7-6 NA CASSLAPGLAGSTDTQYF TGTGCCAGCAGCTTAGCGCCAGGACTAGCGGGAAGCACAGATACGCAGTATTTT
NA TRBJ1-1 TRBV7-8 few CASSSTGQTNTEAFF TGTGCCAGCAGCTCTACGGGACAAACGAACACTGAAGCTTTCTTT
NA TRBJ2-5 TRBV6-5 NA CASSYRATGFGETQYF TGTGCCAGCAGTTACAGAGCTACAGGGTTTGGGGAGACCCAGTACTTC